The 9 T cell receptor beta chains below all came from one sample that was sequenced in a study of control samples from healthy donors and cancer patients (TCRdb year 2020). Library preparation employed the immunoSEQ multiplex PCR assay. In its TCRdb copy, this immuneACCESS table keeps in-frame sequences only and misses some clones. Where compared with another copy, unresolved V genes explain less than half of these, and the others have no known cause. The sample yields approximately 71,000 clones; roughly 90% were counted once. The ten largest clones add up to over 15% of the sample. Sequencing was done on a sample of PBMCs. The receptor set was obtained from a man in his 60s with lung cancer.

The chain links TRBV5-1 to TRBJ2-5; D is uncertain. There are 13 residues in the CDR3. In germline, CDR1 is SGHRS, CDR2 YFSETQ. Trimming pared 0 bases from V and 1 base from J, leaving 4 bases between. CDR3 sequence reads: CASSLASQETQYF. The DNA of the CDR3 is TGCGCCAGCAGCTTGGCGAGCCAAGAGACCCAGTACTTC.

The V and J genes are TRBV3-1 (or the pseudogene TRBV3-2) and TRBJ1-4; weak D call: TRBD1 (5 bases). The CDR3 extends over 12 amino acids. The V gene lost 0 bases and the J gene lost 14 bases, with 10 bases spanning the gap. Germline loops: CDR1 LGHDT, CDR2 YNNKEL (reference sequence). CDR3 sequence: CASSQEAGYLFF. The CDR3 DNA sequence: TGTGCCAGCAGCCAAGAAGCAGGGTATCTGTTTTTT.

Points on this clone: This specimen includes other DNA sequences encoding the same CDR3. The J gene is TRBJ2-2, the V gene TRBV24-1; D might be TRBD1 or TRBD2, each matching 6 bases. This CDR3 has 16 residues. Trimming stripped 7 bases from V and 5 bases from J, with 19 bases between. CDR1 and CDR2 from the germline V gene are KGHDR and SFDVKD. CDR3 sequence: CATSKTGGRGTGELFF. CDR3 coding DNA: TGTGCCACCAGCAAGACCGGGGGCCGGGGGACCGGGGAGCTGTTTTTT.

V and J are TRBV4-2 and TRBJ2-2, with unresolved D. The V end was cut by 0 bases, the J end by 3 bases, with 11 bases between. The CDR3 is 16 amino acids. Germline values: CDR1 LGHNA, CDR2 YNFKEQ. The CDR3 loop reads CASSQDQTDYTGELFF. DNA for the CDR3: TGTGCCAGCAGCCAAGATCAAACAGACTACACCGGGGAGCTGTTTTTT.

This clone came up a few times. The V gene is TRBV7-9, the J gene TRBJ1-2, with 8 bases aligning to TRBD1. The V gene end was trimmed by 0 bases and the J gene end by 8 bases; junction bases not matched to a gene: 8. In germline, CDR1 is SEHNR, CDR2 FQNEAQ (reference sequence). This CDR3 spans 15 amino acids. The CDR3 is CASSLAQARGQGYTF. In nucleotides, the CDR3 is TGTGCCAGCAGCTTAGCGCAGGCCAGGGGGCAGGGCTACACCTTC.

This chain joins TRBV3-1 (or the pseudogene TRBV3-2) and TRBJ1-4; tentative D call: TRBD1 (6 bases). Trimming took off 0 bases at V and 8 bases at J, with 10 bases between the two ends. Germline CDR1 and CDR2: LGHDT and YNNKEL (reference sequence). This CDR3 has 14 amino acids. The CDR3 is CASSQDRGREKLFF. In nucleotides, the CDR3 is TGTGCCAGCAGCCAAGACAGGGGACGCGAAAAACTGTTTTTT.

Regarding this clone: A junction boundary mismatches the germline segment, possibly from a read error. The chain couples TRBV18 to TRBJ2-5, with unresolved D. CDR3 length equals 14 residues. Germline assignment: CDR1 KGHSH and CDR2 LQKENI. In DNA form, the CDR3 reads TGTGCCAGCTCACCCCAAAGCTCCCAAGGGACCCAGTACTTC. Its translation: CASSPQSSQGTQYF.

V is TRBV7-9 and J is TRBJ1-5; D perhaps matches TRBD1 (6 bases). Per germline, CDR1 SEHNR and CDR2 FQNEAQ (reference sequence). Deletions cut 1 base from V and 3 bases from J, with 7 bases between. This CDR3 has 14 amino acids. The CDR3 here is CASSLGTANQPQHF. CDR3 bases: TGTGCCAGCAGCTTAGGGACAGCCAATCAGCCCCAGCATTTT.

The chain has TRBV6-6 and TRBJ2-7; D is unresolved. With 0 bases removed from V and 0 bases from J, the gap between germline ends came to 12 bases. Germline-derived CDR1 and CDR2 are MNHNY and SVGAGI (reference sequence). The CDR3 is 16 amino acids. CDR3 protein: CASSYSRGASSYEQYF. Here the CDR3 DNA reads TGTGCCAGCAGTTACTCGAGAGGAGCTAGCTCCTACGAGCAGTACTTC.